Described below is a single TCR beta chain sequence and its context. Clones were sequenced by immunoSEQ multiplex PCR, and TCRdb holds only the in-frame ones, with some missing. The sample includes 250,000 to 300,000 clones, more than 85% of them seen just once. The sample originates from a study of blood T cell repertoires in COVID-19. The CDR3 has 15 amino acids. Germline loops: CDR1 SGHTA, CDR2 FQGTGA. The V end lost 2 bases, the J end lost 0 bases, and 10 bases lay between the germline ends. The origin of this receptor is a man in his forties with acute or convalescent COVID-19. Sequenced: peripheral blood. The V call is TRBV7-3, the J call TRBJ1-2; a weak D match, TRBD1 (6 bases). The chain's CDR3 is CASSLGGETNYGYTF. DNA of the CDR3: TGTGCCAGCAGCTTAGGGGGCGAAACTAACTATGGCTACACCTTC.